This T cell receptor beta chain was profiled in a study of blood T cell repertoires in COVID-19. Study-level information: Whether acute or convalescent, the COVID-19 samples came from the United States, Italy and Spain. In each case, the material was cDNA or gDNA derived from T cells, B-cell-depleted T cells, or PBMCs.

In the source study's methods: Researchers report that nucleated cell counts were estimated from reference gene primer amplification. Sequencing was performed with immunoSEQ multiplex PCR; in TCRdb, only in-frame clones are kept and a portion is missing. That table gives V, J and clone size, and the DNA gave D and trimming. The data show over 200,000 clones, 85% seen once. Living in about two dozen US areas, the participants were between roughly 18 and 90 years of age. V lost 3 bases to trimming and J lost 10 bases, with 17 bases between them. Germline V gene sequence: CDR1 DFQATT, CDR2 SNEGSKA (reference sequence). The CDR3 extends over 13 amino acids.

What was sequenced was PBMCs or T cells enriched from blood (not recorded which). V is TRBV20-1 and J is TRBJ2-3; D might be TRBD2 (6 bases). The clonotype was recovered from a man aged 40-55 years who had recovered from COVID-19. CDR3 in amino acids: CSASLTSPGPQYF. In DNA, the CDR3 is TGCAGTGCTAGTTTAACTAGCCCAGGTCCGCAGTATTTT.